This T cell receptor (beta chain) was identified in a study of beta chain features in type 1 diabetes. Study findings and constraints: TCRB repertoires of naive, central memory and Treg cells appeared more similar among patients than among healthy donors. Among type 1 diabetes patients, VDJ junctions had fewer insertions and more deletions.

Sorting based on CD45RO/CCR7/CD25/CD127/CD95/CD27 separated CD4+ naive, central memory, regulatory and stem cell-like memory cells. Sorted cells reached over 98% purity in every population. To note about this clone: Its antigen is as yet unknown.

Since all of the isolated RNA was reverse transcribed, expressed TCRB transcripts were what got sequenced. Assay: immunoSEQ multiplex PCR; the TCRdb copy retains only in-frame clones and omits some. Counted here are roughly 450,000 clones, 10% to 12% occurring once; the ten biggest clones make up more than 0.045%. Sample: naive CD4+ T cells from blood. This TCR was sampled from a woman in her late teens or twenties in good health.

CDR3 nucleotides: TGCGCCAGCAGCTTAGACAGTAATGAAAAACTGTTTTTT. Translated: CASSLDSNEKLFF. The chain joins TRBV5-1 to TRBJ1-4; TRBD1 is a possible D gene (5 bases). The germline V and J ends were trimmed by 2 bases and 4 bases, with 6 bases remaining between them. Germline V gene lookup returns CDR1 SGHRS and CDR2 YFSETQ. The CDR3 sequence is 13 residues long.